A single TCR beta chain is shown here with its context. Trimming removed 0 bases from V and 4 bases from J; junction bases left unmatched: 15. There are 18 residues in the CDR3. Germline CDR1 and CDR2: SGHNT and YYREEE (reference sequence). The table came from immunoSEQ multiplex PCR; TCRdb's copy has only in-frame clones and leaves some out. Seen here are roughly 890,000 clones, roughly 92% observed once, and the top ten hold 24%. The sample originates from a study of shared clonotypes between healthy human individuals. Naive CD8 cells comprised CD45RO-negative, CCR7-positively selected cells, excluding terminally differentiated effector memory CD45RA+ cells.

This sequence was found in a man aged 25 to 40 in good health. This rearrangement joins TRBV5-4 to TRBJ2-5; 7 bases match TRBD1. The sequencing sample was made of naive CD8+ T cells sorted from blood. CDR3 protein: CASSLAFDDRVRGETQYF. The CDR3 DNA follows: TGTGCCAGCAGCTTGGCCTTCGATGACAGGGTCAGGGGAGAGACCCAGTACTTC.